The rows below give T cell receptor beta chains drawn from one sample of a study of blood T cells in healthy people across ages. MiXCR, applied by TCRdb to the 5' RACE reads, yields one record per CDR3 protein. The table shows 730,000 or so distinct CDR3 sequences, with around 43% occurring only once. Sequenced material: blood. These receptors originate from a man older than 75 in good health. The CDR3 runs from the conserved cysteine through the conserved F or W. Each record gives: V gene, clone size, CDR3 length, J gene, CDR3 protein. Clone size is stated in some rows and not others, as once, few, many or a class when expanded.

>TRBV25-1|once|14|TRBJ2-7
CANSEKGGSYEQYF
>TRBV29-1|few|13|TRBJ1-5
CSVTQGTSQPQHF
>TRBV20-1|few|16|TRBJ1-4
CSASARQGYLGEKLFF
>TRBV20-1|NA|22|TRBJ1-5
CSARIPSSSPRGKRGNRQPQHF
>TRBV20-1|many|16|TRBJ2-1
CSARREGALRNNEQFF
>TRBV7-2|NA|19|TRBJ1-6
CASSPQSPGSSSYNSPLHF
>TRBV4-3|NA|16|TRBJ2-3
CASSQAAVGSTDTQYF
>TRBV21-1|NA|19|TRBJ2-4
CASTSPRAGGAESKNIQYF
>TRBV27|NA|13|TRBJ2-3
CASSLQQGDTQYF
>TRBV27|NA|14|NA
CASSPYDTAYEQYF